This TCR beta chain appears in the sequencing data of a study of T cell changes during pregnancy in multiple sclerosis. Between the trimmed V and J ends, which lost 0 bases and 3 bases, there was a span of 12 bases. The CDR3 runs to 15 residues. Germline assignment: CDR1 GTSNPN and CDR2 SVGIG (reference sequence). Libraries were prepared by immunoSEQ multiplex PCR; TCRdb keeps only in-frame clonotypes and omits some of them. This sample yields about 39,000 clones, of which 92% are seen a single time; 20% to 30% belongs to the top ten. This TCR was sampled from a female donor with multiple sclerosis, enrolled in a pregnancy study. The source material was CD8+ T cells from peripheral blood mononuclear cells, sampled before pregnancy. The chain couples TRBV30 to TRBJ1-3; no firm D call. CDR3 sequence: CAWSVAGFGGNTIYF. CDR3 sequence (DNA): TGTGCCTGGAGTGTCGCGGGGTTCGGTGGAAACACCATATATTTT.